Below are 25 T cell receptor beta chains sequenced from a single sample in a study of blood T cell repertoires in COVID-19. Using immunoSEQ multiplex PCR, the repertoire was profiled, and TCRdb retains in-frame clones only, with some absent. The data show more than 95,000 clones, about 80% seen once. Sequenced: peripheral blood. Source of these receptors: a man in his 60s with acute or convalescent COVID-19.

The gene calls are TRBV14 and TRBJ1-2; TRBD1 is a possible D gene (6 bases). The CDR3 length is 13 residues. Germline-derived CDR1 and CDR2 are SGHDN and FVKESK. V shed 3 bases and J shed 6 bases, with 11 bases lying between them. The CDR3 sequence: CASSHRGGNGYTF. As DNA, the CDR3 is TGTGCCAGCAGCCACAGGGGTGGGAATGGCTACACCTTC.

A few counts support this clone. The gene calls are TRBV27 and TRBJ2-1; a possible D gene is TRBD1 (6 bases). Trimming took 6 bases from V and 5 from J, leaving 14 bases between them. Germline V CDR1 and CDR2: MNHEY, SMNVEV (reference sequence). The CDR3 extends over 14 amino acids. In DNA, the CDR3 is TGTGCCAGCAGGACTGGGGGCGTGAACAATGAGCAGTTCTTC. Residues: CASRTGGVNNEQFF.

This chain connects TRBV4-1 to TRBJ2-7, with 11 positions matching TRBD2. The CDR3 runs 16 residues. CDR1 and CDR2 (germline): MGHRA, YSYEKL. Losses at the gene ends were 3 bases for V and 4 bases for J; bases not matched to a gene: 8. CDR3 in DNA: TGCGCCAGCAGCCAGAACTTAGCGGGAGGGCGGTACGAGCAGTACTTC. Its protein product is CASSQNLAGGRYEQYF.

The V gene is TRBV19, the J gene TRBJ2-5; D perhaps matches TRBD2 (6 bases). Looked up from germline, CDR1 is LNHDA and CDR2 is SQIVND (reference sequence). The CDR3 length is 11 residues. Trimming took off 8 bases at V and 5 bases at J, with 9 bases between the two ends. The CDR3 reads CASGAGETQYF. Written as DNA, the CDR3 is TGTGCCAGTGGGGCGGGGGAGACCCAGTACTTC.

This sequence joins TRBV5-1 and TRBJ1-1; D is uncertain. CDR3 size: 15 residues. Germline V gene sequence: CDR1 SGHRS, CDR2 YFSETQ. V lost 0 bases to trimming and J lost 4 bases, with 13 bases between them. The CDR3 reads CASSLDGNSGTEAFF. CDR3 DNA: TGCGCCAGCAGCTTGGACGGCAACTCGGGCACTGAAGCTTTCTTT.

The J gene is TRBJ1-2, the V gene TRBV18, with D possibly matching TRBD1 (5 bases). Trimming pared 1 base from V and 7 bases from J, leaving 22 bases between. The length of the CDR3 is 17 residues. CDR1 and CDR2 (germline): KGHSH, LQKENI. CDR3 amino acids: CASSPQGNPSIDSGYTF. The CDR3 region has the DNA TGTGCCAGCTCACCACAGGGGAACCCTTCTATTGACTCTGGCTACACCTTC.

This rearrangement joins TRBV3-1 (or the pseudogene TRBV3-2) to TRBJ2-7, with TRBD2 matching over 8 bases. The V gene end was trimmed by 4 bases and the J gene end by 6 bases; junction bases not matched to a gene: 14. Germline lookup yields CDR1 LGHDT and CDR2 YNNKEL (reference sequence). The CDR3 is 16 amino acids. CDR3 nucleotides: TGTGCCAGCAGCCCCGGGGGTCGAGCGGGAGTAGTCGAGCAGTACTTC. Translated, it gives CASSPGGRAGVVEQYF.

This clone has just one count. This chain joins TRBV5-1 and TRBJ2-1; D is unclear. V lost 5 bases, J lost 4 bases, and 13 bases lay in between. CDR1 SGHRS and CDR2 YFSETQ come from the germline V gene. The length of the CDR3 is 14 residues. CDR3 region: CASSSGYGYNEQFF. In DNA form, the CDR3 reads TGCGCCAGCAGTTCCGGGTATGGGTACAATGAGCAGTTCTTC.

This chain uses TRBV19 with TRBJ1-2; 7 bases line up with TRBD1. CDR1 is LNHDA and CDR2 is SQIVND in the germline V gene (reference sequence). The CDR3 loop spans 14 amino acids. Trimming took 5 bases from V and 4 from J; bases not matched to a gene: 7. CDR3 protein: CASSVAGTAYGYTF. DNA for the CDR3: TGTGCCAGTAGTGTAGCCGGGACAGCCTATGGCTACACCTTC.

This sequence joins TRBV3-1 (or the pseudogene TRBV3-2) and TRBJ2-2, with a tentative D call TRBD1 (5 bases). The CDR3 runs 16 residues. Germline V gene sequence: CDR1 LGHDT, CDR2 YNNKEL (reference sequence). Trimming stripped 1 base from V and 4 bases from J, with 13 bases between. The CDR3 nucleotides are TGTGCCAGCAGCCAAGGTAGGGGCCTAATCACCGGGGAGCTGTTTTTT. It specifies CASSQGRGLITGELFF.

Only one count was recorded for this clone. The chain employs TRBV2 and TRBJ2-3; 10 bases map to TRBD2. Germline V gene sequence: CDR1 SNHLY, CDR2 FYNNEI. V lost 7 bases to trimming and J lost 8 bases; unmatched junction nucleotides: 9. The CDR3 spans 14 residues. As DNA, the CDR3 is TGTGCCAGCAAAGTAGCGGGAGGAGGGGGTACGCAGTATTTT. Translation gives CASKVAGGGGTQYF.

This clone has only one observation. The chain combines TRBV19 with TRBJ2-7; 10 nucleotides align to TRBD1. The CDR3 covers 14 residues. From germline, CDR1 is LNHDA and CDR2 SQIVND (reference sequence). The ends lost 3 bases at V and 3 bases at J; junction bases unmatched: 2. CDR3 in DNA: TGTGCCAGTAGTATCCGGGACAGGGGCTACGAGCAGTACTTC. Translated: CASSIRDRGYEQYF.

V and J are TRBV27 and TRBJ2-1; tentative D call: TRBD2 (7 bases). CDR1 MNHEY and CDR2 SMNVEV come from the germline V gene (reference sequence). The CDR3 totals 15 residues. With 7 bases removed from V and 6 bases from J, the gap between germline ends came to 19 bases. CDR3 sequence (DNA): TGTGCCAGCAAACCCATGGCGGGGGCAAGCAATGAGCAGTTCTTC. Translated: CASKPMAGASNEQFF.

The CDR3 reads CASSLGQDQGIEETQYF. CDR3 bases: TGCGCCAGCAGCCTGGGACAGGACCAGGGGATAGAAGAGACCCAGTACTTC. V gene TRBV5-1 combines with J gene TRBJ2-5; 8 nucleotides line up with TRBD1. The CDR3 loop spans 17 amino acids. Germline V CDR1 and CDR2: SGHRS, YFSETQ. V lost 4 bases and J lost 3; bases outside the gene matches: 14.

The V and J genes are TRBV10-3 and TRBJ1-4; 10 positions agree with TRBD1. V dropped 0 bases and J dropped 8; count of bases not matched to a gene: 3. The CDR3 extends over 15 amino acids. The germline gives CDR1 ENHRY, CDR2 SYGVKD. CDR3 nucleotides: TGTGCCATCAGTGAGTCCGGGACAGGGGTCGAAAAACTGTTTTTT. Protein: CAISESGTGVEKLFF.

The chain combines TRBV30 with TRBJ1-2; 11 nucleotides match TRBD1. V shed 3 bases, J shed 12 bases, and the junction held 9 bases outside the gene matches. CDR1 and CDR2 (germline): GTSNPN, SVGIG (reference sequence). CDR3 length equals 13 residues. The CDR3 DNA reads TGTGCCTGGAGCCTACGGACAGGGGGCGGCGACACCTTC. Translation gives CAWSLRTGGGDTF. Using reference TRBV30 and TRBJ1-2 for the parts outside the CDR3, the full variable domain is SQTIHQWPATLVQPVGSPLSLECTVEGTSNPNLYWYRQAAGRGLQLLFYSVGIGQISSEVPQNLSASRPQDRQFILSSKKLLLSDSGFYLCAWSLRTGGGDTFGSGTRLTVV.

The chain is built from TRBV5-8 and TRBJ1-4, with TRBD1 identical over 7 bases. Germline lookup yields CDR1 SGHTS and CDR2 YDEGEE. The CDR3 consists of 16 residues. The ends lost 3 bases at V and 5 bases at J; junction bases unmatched: 10. This CDR3 is CASSSNPGGWNEKLFF. The CDR3 DNA reads TGTGCCAGCAGCTCAAACCCAGGGGGTTGGAATGAAAAACTGTTTTTT.

V and J are TRBV5-1 and TRBJ2-3; 10 bases fit TRBD2. This CDR3 spans 15 amino acids. V was pared by 7 bases and J by 5 bases, with 10 bases of the junction left unmatched. Germline loops: CDR1 SGHRS, CDR2 YFSETQ. This CDR3 reads CASGASGSVEDTQYF. DNA of the CDR3: TGCGCCAGCGGTGCTAGCGGGAGCGTTGAAGATACGCAGTATTTT.

The rearrangement links TRBV3-1 (or the pseudogene TRBV3-2) to TRBJ2-2; TRBD1 matches 9 bases. The CDR3 is 17 amino acids. With V trimmed by 2 bases and J by 1 base, 5 bases remained unmatched. The V gene's germline CDR1 is LGHDT and CDR2 YNNKEL (reference sequence). The CDR3 region is CASSQPMGQGNTGELFF. For the CDR3, the DNA is TGTGCCAGCAGCCAACCGATGGGACAGGGGAACACCGGGGAGCTGTTTTTT.

This clone was seen once. The chain joins TRBV7-6 to TRBJ2-3; 14 positions agree with TRBD2. V lost 4 bases to trimming and J lost 0 bases; unmatched junction nucleotides: 9. Germline CDR1 reads SGHVS; CDR2 reads FNYEAQ. This CDR3 region has 19 residues. CDR3 loop: CASSSRTSGRFTSTDTQYF. The CDR3 nucleotides are TGTGCCAGCAGCTCTCGGACTAGCGGGAGGTTTACTAGCACAGATACGCAGTATTTT.

The chain couples TRBV19 to TRBJ1-1; D is possibly TRBD1 (5 bases). The CDR3 runs 13 residues. V dropped 3 bases and J dropped 7 bases, with 12 bases sitting between them. From germline, CDR1 is LNHDA and CDR2 SQIVND (reference sequence). DNA for the CDR3: TGTGCCAGTAGTATTGATTGGACACTTGAAGCTTTCTTT. It translates to CASSIDWTLEAFF.

The chain links TRBV9 to TRBJ1-2; possible D gene TRBD1, 5 bases. V was shortened by 2 bases and J by 4 bases, with 15 bases between the two germline ends. From germline, CDR1 is SGDLS and CDR2 YYNGEE. The CDR3 loop spans 15 amino acids. The CDR3 DNA follows: TGTGCCAGCAGCGTTGGACCCTCGGGGGGCTATGGCTACACCTTC. It specifies CASSVGPSGGYGYTF.

This chain links TRBV3-1 (or the pseudogene TRBV3-2) with TRBJ2-7; 7 nucleotides agree with TRBD1. Trimming took 3 bases from V and 0 from J; bases not matched to a gene: 5. Germline V CDR1 and CDR2: LGHDT, YNNKEL (reference sequence). The CDR3 is 15 residues long. The CDR3 coding sequence is TGTGCCAGCAGCCAGCAGACAGGGAGCTCCTACGAGCAGTACTTC. Its translation is CASSQQTGSSYEQYF.

This CDR3 reads CASSVEPGRDSPLHF. The DNA of the CDR3 is TGTGCCAGCAGCGTAGAGCCCGGGAGGGATTCACCCCTCCACTTT. V gene TRBV9 combines with J gene TRBJ1-6, with no clear D. CDR1 and CDR2 (germline): SGDLS, YYNGEE. V lost 0 bases to trimming and J lost 8 bases, with 12 bases between them. The CDR3 is 15 residues long. The variable domain in full, completed from reference TRBV9 and TRBJ1-6, reads DSGVTQTPKHLITATGQRVTLRCSPRSGDLSVYWYQQSLDQGLQFLIQYYNGEERAKGNILERFSAQQFPDLHSELNLSSLELGDSALYFCASSVEPGRDSPLHFGNGTRLTVT.

The chain is built from TRBV5-4 and TRBJ2-1; 11 positions match TRBD2. V gave up 2 bases and J gave up 6 bases; unmatched junction bases: 4. This CDR3 is 15 amino acids long. CDR1 and CDR2 from the germline V gene are SGHNT and YYREEE (reference sequence). In DNA form, the CDR3 reads TGTGCCAGCAGCTTATCTCTAGCGGGAGGCAATGAGCAGTTCTTC. It is translated as CASSLSLAGGNEQFF.